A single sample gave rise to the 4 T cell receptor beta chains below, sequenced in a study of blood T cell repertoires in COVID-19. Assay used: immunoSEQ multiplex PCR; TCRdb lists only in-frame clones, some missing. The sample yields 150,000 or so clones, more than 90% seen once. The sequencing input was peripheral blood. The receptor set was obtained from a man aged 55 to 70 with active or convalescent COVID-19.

CDR3 nucleotide sequence: TGTGCCAGCAGGTACAGGGATAATCAGCCCCAGCATTTT. Its protein product is CASRYRDNQPQHF. The chain employs TRBV2 and TRBJ1-5; D perhaps matches TRBD1 (6 bases). Trimming pared 6 bases from V and 4 bases from J, leaving 10 bases between. This CDR3 is 13 amino acids long. Germline V gene sequence: CDR1 SNHLY, CDR2 FYNNEI. Using reference TRBV2 and TRBJ1-5 for the parts outside the CDR3, the full variable domain is EPEVTQTPSHQVTQMGQEVILRCVPISNHLYFYWYRQILGQKVEFLVSFYNNEISEKSEIFDDQFSVERPDGSNFTLKIRSTKLEDSAMYFCASRYRDNQPQHFGDGTRLSIL.

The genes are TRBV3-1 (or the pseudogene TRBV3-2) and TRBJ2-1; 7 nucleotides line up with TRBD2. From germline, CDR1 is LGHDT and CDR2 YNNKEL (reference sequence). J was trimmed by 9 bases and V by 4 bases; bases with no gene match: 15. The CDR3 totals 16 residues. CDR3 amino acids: CASSLIRLAGESEQFF. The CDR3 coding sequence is TGTGCCAGCAGCCTTATACGACTCGCGGGAGAGAGTGAGCAGTTCTTC.

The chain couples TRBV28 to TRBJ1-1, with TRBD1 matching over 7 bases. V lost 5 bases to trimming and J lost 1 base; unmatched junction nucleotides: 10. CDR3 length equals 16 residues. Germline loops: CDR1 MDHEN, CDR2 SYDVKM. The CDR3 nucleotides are TGTGCCAGCAGTCCGACAAGACAGGGACAGAACACTGAAGCTTTCTTT. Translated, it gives CASSPTRQGQNTEAFF. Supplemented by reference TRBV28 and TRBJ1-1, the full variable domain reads DVKVTQSSRYLVKRTGEKVFLECVQDMDHENMFWYRQDPGLGLRLIYFSYDVKMKEKGDIPEGYSVSREKKERFSLILESASTNQTSMYLCASSPTRQGQNTEAFFGQGTRLTVV.

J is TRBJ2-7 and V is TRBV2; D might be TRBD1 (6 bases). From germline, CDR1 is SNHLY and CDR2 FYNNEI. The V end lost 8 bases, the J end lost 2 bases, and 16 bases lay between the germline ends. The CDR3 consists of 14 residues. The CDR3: CASADRTGTYEQYF. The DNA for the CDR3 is TGTGCCAGCGCCGACCGAACAGGGACCTACGAGCAGTACTTC.